The source of this T cell receptor beta chain is a study of T cell changes during pregnancy in multiple sclerosis. Profiled with immunoSEQ multiplex PCR; TCRdb holds only in-frame clones, not every one. The sample has approximately 70,000 clones, roughly 90% seen once. CDR1 SGHRS and CDR2 YFSETQ come from the germline V gene. V dropped 4 bases and J dropped 4 bases, with 15 bases sitting between them. The length of the CDR3 is 14 residues. The sample here was peripheral blood, taken in the first trimester of pregnancy. The chain combines TRBV5-1 with TRBJ2-7; a weak D match, TRBD2 (6 bases). This receptor was taken from a female donor in good health, enrolled as a control in a pregnancy study. CDR3 coding DNA: TGCGCCAGCAGCCCCGGTTCGGGGGAGTACGAGCAGTACTTC. It codes for CASSPGSGEYEQYF.